The 32 T cell receptor beta chains listed next were all sequenced from one sample in a study of identical twins. Each CDR3 protein gets one entry after TCRdb re-called the 5' RACE reads with MiXCR. Counted here are about 810,000 distinct CDR3 sequences, around 12% occurring once; the ten biggest clones make up 1.5% to 2%. A further study also used this sample, focusing on yellow fever vaccine responses in identical twins.

Sequencing was carried out using PBMCs. These receptors were taken from a woman under 30 in good health.

This chain uses TRBV19 with TRBJ2-1, with TRBD1 matching over 10 bases. V dropped 5 bases and J dropped 8; count of bases not matched to a gene: 3. The CDR3 consists of 13 residues. The germline V gene has CDR1 LNHDA and CDR2 SQIVND (reference sequence). DNA of the CDR3: TGTGCCAGTAGTTGGACAGGGGGGTATGAGCAGTTCTTC. As protein: CASSWTGGYEQFF.

This clonotype has ten or more counts. The chain recombines TRBV29-1 with TRBJ1-5; D is perhaps TRBD1 (6 bases). The CDR3 sequence is 13 residues long. Trimming pared 6 bases from V and 4 bases from J, leaving 13 bases between. Germline CDR1 SQVTM, CDR2 ANQGSEA. DNA of the CDR3: TGCAGCGTCCAAGGACAGACAAATCAGCCCCAGCATTTT. Translation gives CSVQGQTNQPQHF. The whole variable domain, remainder taken from reference TRBV29-1 and TRBJ1-5, is SAVISQKPSRDICQRGTSLTIQCQVDSQVTMMFWYRQQPGQSLTLIATANQGSEATYESGFVIDKFPISRPNLTFSTLTVSNMSPEDSSIYLCSVQGQTNQPQHFGDGTRLSIL.

This clonotype was recorded many times. The V gene is TRBV10-3, the J gene TRBJ2-1, with 12 nucleotides matching TRBD2. Germline V gives CDR1 ENHRY, CDR2 SYGVKD. CDR3 length: 14 residues. The V and J ends lost 8 bases and 7 bases, in that order; junction bases with no gene match: 6. CDR3 bases: TGTGCCATCTGGTCCGGGACTAGCGGGAATGAGCAGTTCTTC. Translated: CAIWSGTSGNEQFF.

This chain connects TRBV11-3 to TRBJ2-1; perhaps TRBD2 as D (5 bases). Trimming stripped 4 bases from V and 12 bases from J, with 10 bases between. There are 11 residues in the CDR3. CDR1 and CDR2 (germline): SGHNT, YENEEA. CDR3 loop: CASSSGVGQFF. CDR3 DNA sequence: TGTGCCAGCAGCTCCGGGGTGGGGCAGTTCTTC.

V usage is TRBV9 and J usage is TRBJ2-7, with 8 nucleotides matching TRBD1. The CDR3 loop spans 17 amino acids. The V gene end was trimmed by 3 bases and the J gene end by 6 bases; junction bases not matched to a gene: 17. Germline V lookup: CDR1 SGDLS, CDR2 YYNGEE. CDR3 region: CASSAKQDPGQVFEQYF. The CDR3 DNA is TGTGCCAGCAGCGCCAAACAAGACCCGGGACAGGTCTTCGAGCAGTACTTC.

There are a few counts of this clonotype. The CDR3 DNA is TGTGCCAGCAGCCCCCAACTCGGGAGTAACACCGGGGAGCTGTTTTTT. Amino acid sequence: CASSPQLGSNTGELFF. The gene calls are TRBV7-2 and TRBJ2-2; perhaps TRBD2 as D (6 bases). Germline V lookup: CDR1 SGHTA, CDR2 FQGNSA. CDR3 length: 16 residues. V lost 5 bases and J 2 bases, leaving 15 bases between the germline ends.

This clonotype was detected only a few times. The chain recombines TRBV10-3 with TRBJ2-4; D tentatively reads TRBD1 or TRBD2 (6 bases each). Trimming stripped 2 bases from V and 7 bases from J, with 12 bases between. The germline V gene has CDR1 ENHRY and CDR2 SYGVKD. This CDR3 contains 14 residues. Here the CDR3 reads CAISESGGPNIQYF. Written as DNA, the CDR3 is TGTGCCATCAGTGAGAGTGGGGGGCCGAACATTCAGTACTTC.

The J gene is TRBJ2-7, the V gene TRBV20-1, with a tentative D call TRBD2 (5 bases). CDR1 and CDR2 (germline): DFQATT, SNEGSKA (reference sequence). The CDR3 totals 13 residues. The V gene lost 1 base and the J gene lost 4 bases, with 11 bases spanning the gap. This CDR3 is CSARGGKGYEQYF. The CDR3 nucleotides are TGCAGTGCTAGAGGAGGGAAGGGTTACGAGCAGTACTTC.

This clonotype was seen more than once but under ten times. The rearrangement joins TRBV4-1 to TRBJ2-3; D is uncertain. V was shortened by 1 base and J by 0 bases, with 8 bases between the two germline ends. CDR1 is MGHRA, CDR2 YSYEKL, per germline. CDR3 length: 15 amino acids. The CDR3 is CASSQGTTSTDTQYF. In DNA form, the CDR3 reads TGCGCCAGCAGCCAAGGAACCACTAGCACAGATACGCAGTATTTT.

In this sample, this clonotype turned up many times. J is TRBJ2-1 and V is TRBV10-3; TRBD1 aligns across 7 bases. Germline CDR1 reads ENHRY; CDR2 reads SYGVKD. J lost 4 bases, V lost 6 bases, and 12 bases had no gene match. The CDR3 runs 16 residues. In DNA, the CDR3 is TGTGCCATCAGGACAGGGCCAACACCGCGGTACAATGAGCAGTTCTTC. The encoded protein is CAIRTGPTPRYNEQFF.

The chain couples TRBV10-2 to TRBJ2-1; 8 bases fit TRBD2. The CDR3 has 16 residues. Germline V gives CDR1 WSHSY, CDR2 SAAADI. Trimming at V came to 4 bases and at J to 10 bases, leaving 15 bases not matched to a gene. CDR3 loop: CASSASRTSQPKEQFF. The DNA for the CDR3 is TGCGCCAGCAGTGCCTCTCGGACTAGCCAACCCAAGGAGCAGTTCTTC.

The chain uses TRBV9 and TRBJ2-1, with TRBD2 matching 12 bases. The V and J ends lost 0 bases and 6 bases, in that order; junction bases with no gene match: 7. The CDR3 loop spans 17 amino acids. Per the germline V gene, CDR1 is SGDLS and CDR2 is YYNGEE. The CDR3 loop is CASSVGPPGLAGNEQFF. The CDR3 DNA is TGTGCCAGCAGCGTAGGGCCCCCGGGACTAGCGGGCAATGAGCAGTTCTTC.

The chain employs TRBV28 and TRBJ2-2; 7 bases match TRBD1. V shed 6 bases and J 10 bases; nucleotides not matched to a gene: 8. This CDR3 is built from 13 residues. Germline-derived CDR1 and CDR2 are MDHEN and SYDVKM. The DNA of the CDR3 is TGTGCCAGCAGACCCGGGACAGTGGAGGAGCTGTTTTTT. Translated, it gives CASRPGTVEELFF.

The CDR3 DNA reads TGTGCCAGCAGTTACTCTCCGGGGTTAGCCAAAAACATTCAGTACTTC. This sequence encodes CASSYSPGLAKNIQYF. This chain uses TRBV6-5 with TRBJ2-4; D is perhaps TRBD2 (5 bases). Trimming left V 0 bases short and J 0 bases short, with 9 bases between. Germline-derived CDR1 and CDR2 are MNHEY and SVGAGI. CDR3 size: 16 residues.

This clonotype was detected many times. The chain carries TRBV5-1 and TRBJ2-2, with D unresolved. V was shortened by 1 base and J by 0 bases, with 10 bases between the two germline ends. This CDR3 is built from 16 residues. Germline assignment: CDR1 SGHRS and CDR2 YFSETQ. CDR3 amino acids: CASSLTGVTNTGELFF. The CDR3 bases are TGCGCCAGCAGCTTGACGGGTGTGACGAACACCGGGGAGCTGTTTTTT. The variable domain in full, with the rest retrieved from reference TRBV5-1 and TRBJ2-2, is KAGVTQTPRYLIKTRGQQVTLSCSPISGHRSVSWYQQTPGQGLQFLFEYFSETQRNKGNFPGRFSGRQFSNSRSEMNVSTLELGDSALYLCASSLTGVTNTGELFFGEGSRLTVL.

A single count supports this clonotype. The chain uses TRBV7-9 and TRBJ2-7; D is unclear. Germline CDR1 reads SEHNR; CDR2 reads FQNEAQ (reference sequence). There are 14 residues in the CDR3. V shed 7 bases and J shed 4 bases, with 17 bases lying between them. Here the CDR3 DNA reads TGTGCCAGCACCACCTCGGGCCTACAGTACGAGCAGTACTTC. Its translation: CASTTSGLQYEQYF.

V and J are TRBV11-2 and TRBJ1-1, with D possibly matching TRBD1 (5 bases). Germline values: CDR1 SGHAT, CDR2 FQNNGV. The CDR3 totals 16 residues. The germline V and J ends were trimmed by 1 base and 3 bases, with 15 bases remaining between them. This CDR3 reads CASSLGGTAAYTEAFF. DNA for the CDR3: TGTGCCAGCAGCTTAGGAGGGACGGCGGCGTACACTGAAGCTTTCTTT.

The chain joins TRBV11-1 to TRBJ2-1; 9 nucleotides match TRBD2. The CDR3 is made up of 15 amino acids. The ends lost 4 bases at V and 7 bases at J; junction bases unmatched: 8. CDR1 and CDR2 (germline): SGHAT, FQDESV (reference sequence). CDR3 nucleotides: TGTGCCAGCAGCTCACCGGGACTAGCAGAAAATGAGCAGTTCTTC. This sequence encodes CASSSPGLAENEQFF.

This chain connects TRBV11-2 to TRBJ2-3; weak D call: TRBD1 (5 bases). Deletions cut 3 bases from V and 2 bases from J, with 9 bases between. This CDR3 has 14 residues. From germline, CDR1 is SGHAT and CDR2 FQNNGV. The DNA for the CDR3 is TGTGCCAGCAGCTTCTTACAGGCCACAGATACGCAGTATTTT. It specifies CASSFLQATDTQYF.

In its sample, this clonotype was seen many times. The V call is TRBV20-1, the J call TRBJ1-6; D gene uncertain. Trimming took 6 bases from V and 5 from J, leaving 8 bases between them. Germline V gene lookup returns CDR1 DFQATT and CDR2 SNEGSKA (reference sequence). This CDR3 is 12 amino acids long. CDR3 nucleotides: TGCAGTGCGGTGGAAAATAATTCACCCCTCCACTTT. This sequence encodes CSAVENNSPLHF.

This clonotype was seen a few times. This chain connects TRBV10-3 to TRBJ2-1, with 8 bases matching TRBD2. The CDR3 contains 15 residues. The germline gives CDR1 ENHRY, CDR2 SYGVKD. Trimming took 6 bases from V and 7 from J; bases not matched to a gene: 11. CDR3 loop: CAIRGREGHQNEQFF. The CDR3 DNA reads TGTGCCATCAGGGGTCGGGAGGGCCATCAGAATGAGCAGTTCTTC.

This clonotype was counted only a few times. The chain has TRBV6-1 and TRBJ2-3; 12 positions agree with TRBD2. The germline V gene encodes CDR1 MNHNS and CDR2 SASEGT. This CDR3 comprises 17 residues. Unmatched junction bases numbered 9, after V lost 8 bases and J lost 0 bases. The CDR3: CASQGLAGFSSTDTQYF. The CDR3 region has the DNA TGTGCCAGCCAAGGACTAGCGGGATTTTCCAGCACAGATACGCAGTATTTT.

This clonotype was counted at least ten times. The rearrangement links TRBV11-2 to TRBJ2-1; 11 nucleotides agree with TRBD2. Trimming at V came to 4 bases and at J to 9 bases, leaving 11 bases not matched to a gene. Germline V gene lookup returns CDR1 SGHAT and CDR2 FQNNGV. The CDR3 extends over 16 amino acids. The CDR3 protein is CASSSLDSGGAFEQFF. The CDR3 nucleotides read TGTGCCAGCAGCTCACTCGATAGCGGGGGGGCTTTTGAGCAGTTCTTC.

In nucleotides, the CDR3 is TGTGCCAGCAGTTATGGGTTCTCTAGCACAGATACGCAGTATTTT. This sequence encodes CASSYGFSSTDTQYF. This chain links TRBV6-2 or TRBV6-3 with TRBJ2-3; D not certain. V lost 3 bases to trimming and J lost 0 bases, with 10 bases between them. The CDR3 has 15 amino acids. Germline-derived CDR1 and CDR2 are MNHEY and SVGEGT.

This clonotype occurred a few times. The V gene is TRBV11-2, the J gene TRBJ2-2; possibly TRBD2 for D (7 bases). V gave up 7 bases and J gave up 4 bases, with 19 bases separating them. Germline V lookup: CDR1 SGHAT, CDR2 FQNNGV. This CDR3 has 16 amino acids. The CDR3 region is CASTTKGGRITGELFF. CDR3 nucleotide sequence: TGTGCCAGCACCACCAAGGGGGGGCGAATCACCGGGGAGCTGTTTTTT.

The sample holds many counts of this clonotype. This chain links TRBV7-9 with TRBJ1-1; D is unclear. Trimming pared 1 base from V and 0 bases from J, leaving 9 bases between. This CDR3 is built from 15 residues. Germline V gene data show CDR1 as SEHNR and CDR2 as FQNEAQ (reference sequence). CDR3 in DNA: TGTGCCAGCAGCTTAGTTGGCCGAATGAACACTGAAGCTTTCTTT. It translates to CASSLVGRMNTEAFF.

V and J are TRBV5-1 and TRBJ2-1; D not certain. Deletions cut 0 bases from V and 3 bases from J, with 10 bases between. This CDR3 has 15 amino acids. In germline, CDR1 is SGHRS, CDR2 YFSETQ. The CDR3 sequence: CASSLDGTNYNEQFF. The CDR3 DNA reads TGCGCCAGCAGCTTGGACGGAACGAACTACAATGAGCAGTTCTTC.

This clonotype was picked up a small number of times. The V and J genes are TRBV4-2 and TRBJ2-1; 7 bases are shared with TRBD1. Germline values: CDR1 LGHNA, CDR2 YNFKEQ. The CDR3 sequence is 16 residues long. Trimming took 0 bases from V and 4 from J; bases not matched to a gene: 6. This CDR3 reads CASSQDMQGVYNEQFF. As DNA, the CDR3 is TGTGCCAGCAGCCAAGACATGCAGGGGGTTTACAATGAGCAGTTCTTC.

The rearrangement joins TRBV28 to TRBJ1-1, with TRBD1 matching over 7 bases. The CDR3 totals 12 residues. The germline gives CDR1 MDHEN, CDR2 SYDVKM. After removal of 5 bases from V and 6 bases from J, the junction contained 3 bases not matched to a gene. CDR3 nucleotide sequence: TGTGCCAGCAGTAACAGGGGACCTGAAGCTTTCTTT. This codes for CASSNRGPEAFF.

This clonotype was counted between two and nine times. The chain carries TRBV24-1 and TRBJ2-3; D may be TRBD2 (5 bases). Looked up from germline, CDR1 is KGHDR and CDR2 is SFDVKD. This CDR3 region has 11 residues. V dropped 9 bases and J dropped 5 bases, with 8 bases sitting between them. The CDR3 is CATGRGDTQYF. Written as DNA, the CDR3 is TGTGCCACCGGACGGGGAGATACGCAGTATTTT.

This sequence joins TRBV4-2 and TRBJ2-1, with 11 bases aligning to TRBD2. The CDR3 is made up of 14 amino acids. Per germline, CDR1 LGHNA and CDR2 YNFKEQ. V lost 4 bases and J lost 8; bases outside the gene matches: 4. This CDR3 is CASSRVAGGDEQFF. The CDR3 nucleotides are TGTGCCAGCAGCCGGGTAGCGGGAGGGGATGAGCAGTTCTTC.

V and J are TRBV2 and TRBJ2-5; D possibly uses TRBD1 or TRBD2 (5 bases each). The CDR3 has 13 amino acids. Trimming stripped 3 bases from V and 3 bases from J, with 8 bases between. The germline V gene has CDR1 SNHLY and CDR2 FYNNEI. CDR3 residues: CASSDWGKETQYF. The CDR3 DNA is TGTGCCAGCAGTGATTGGGGGAAAGAGACCCAGTACTTC.